Given below is one TCR beta chain in context. Its specificity is not known. These data belong to a study of lymphopenia after photon versus proton radiotherapy. The study's findings and limits: Relative stability marked proton patients; photon patients lost diversity and naive cells. Post-nadir diversity loss with photons came from oligoclonal expansion, particularly CD8+ Temra cells. Better survival with proton therapy was suggested as possible, not demonstrated.

The repertoire was sequenced with immunoSEQ multiplex PCR; TCRdb's copy has only in-frame clones and lacks some. Of about 7,300 clones in the sample, roughly 93% were seen once. This receptor was taken from a woman between 50 and 59 years old with cholangiocarcinoma. This sample comprised peripheral blood, obtained from a patient treated with photon-based radiotherapy.

CDR3 in amino acids: CSVKKEGQSAAGGQFF. The CDR3 DNA reads as TGCAGCGTTAAAAAGGAAGGACAGTCGGCGGCGGGGGGGCAGTTCTTC. The chain joins TRBV29-1 to TRBJ2-1; 8 nucleotides line up with TRBD2. The CDR3 runs 16 residues. J was trimmed by 12 bases and V by 5 bases; bases with no gene match: 21. Germline CDR1 SQVTM, CDR2 ANQGSEA.